A selection of T cell receptor beta chains follows, all from one sample in a study of cytomegalovirus exposure and HLA in healthy donors. Measured with immunoSEQ multiplex PCR; TCRdb has only the in-frame clones, and not every one. The data contain approximately 110,000 clones, more than 65% of them singletons. Sequencing was done on a sample of PBMCs. The receptor set was obtained from a man aged 30 to 45 in good health and CMV-seronegative. CDR3s include the opening cysteine and the closing phenylalanine or tryptophan. The D gene is left open where the match is weak. Not all rows give a size; the values are once, few, many and, for expanded clones, a class.

size	V	J	D	CDR3	DNA
once	TRBV30	TRBJ2-7	-	CAWSKRVSYEQYF	TGTGCCTGGAGTAAGAGGGTGTCCTACGAGCAGTACTTC
-	TRBV12-5	TRBJ1-2	TRBD1	CASGLGQGGGYTF	TGTGCTAGTGGTTTGGGACAGGGGGGCGGCTACACCTTC
-	TRBV10-1	TRBJ2-7	-	CASSESGESGYEQYF	TGCGCCAGCAGTGAGTCCGGGGAATCGGGCTACGAGCAGTACTTC
-	TRBV5-6	TRBJ1-5	-	CASSVRRTGYNQSQHF	TGTGCCAGCAGCGTCCGCCGAACAGGATACAATCAGTCCCAGCATTTT
-	TRBV19	TRBJ1-4	-	CAPRGFRLSVNEKLFF	TGTGCCCCAAGGGGGTTCCGGCTAAGCGTAAATGAAAAACTGTTTTTT
-	TRBV11-3	TRBJ2-1	-	CASSKDLPDSSYNEQFF	TGTGCCAGCAGCAAAGATCTCCCGGACAGCTCCTACAATGAGCAGTTCTTC
-	TRBV6-1	TRBJ2-1	-	CASSEMGAYNEQFF	TGTGCCAGCAGTGAGATGGGGGCATACAATGAGCAGTTCTTC
-	TRBV2	TRBJ1-1	-	CASTLDRNTEAFF	TGTGCCAGCACTTTAGACAGGAACACTGAAGCTTTCTTT
-	TRBV14	TRBJ2-1	TRBD2	CASSPGLAVPNEQFF	TGTGCCAGCAGCCCTGGACTAGCGGTCCCCAATGAGCAGTTCTTC
once	TRBV20-1	TRBJ2-7	-	CSASGAEQYF	TGCAGTGCTTCAGGGGCCGAGCAGTACTTC
-	TRBV15	TRBJ1-2	TRBD1	CATSRGTGGRNYGYTF	TGTGCCACCAGCAGAGGGACAGGGGGGAGGAACTATGGCTACACCTTC
-	TRBV19	TRBJ2-1	-	CASSIRAQTNNEQFF	TGTGCCAGTAGTATACGAGCACAGACCAACAATGAGCAGTTCTTC
-	TRBV11-3	TRBJ2-2	TRBD1	CASSYGQGRTGELFF	TGTGCCAGCAGCTATGGACAGGGTAGAACCGGGGAGCTGTTTTTT
once	TRBV28	TRBJ1-2	TRBD1	CASSIDRVSYGYTF	TGTGCCAGCAGCATAGACAGGGTGAGCTATGGCTACACCTTC
-	TRBV5-1	TRBJ2-7	TRBD2	CASSRGTSGMYEQYF	TGCGCCAGCAGCCGCGGGACTAGCGGGATGTACGAGCAGTACTTC
-	TRBV29-1	TRBJ2-1	TRBD2	CSVATSGRNSYNEQFF	TGCAGCGTTGCTACTAGCGGGAGGAATTCCTACAATGAGCAGTTCTTC
-	TRBV7-2	TRBJ2-7	TRBD2	CASSRLAGEGKQYF	TGTGCCAGCAGCCGACTAGCGGGAGAGGGGAAGCAGTACTTC
-	TRBV11-2	TRBJ2-3	TRBD2	CASSLAGVDTQYF	TGTGCCAGCAGCTTGGCGGGAGTAGATACGCAGTATTTT
-	TRBV7-9	TRBJ2-7	-	CASTPRRDSYEQYF	TGTGCCAGCACCCCGCGGAGGGACTCCTACGAGCAGTACTTC